The rows below give T cell receptor beta chains drawn from one sample of a study of CD4+ T cells in melanoma. The repertoire was sequenced with immunoSEQ multiplex PCR; TCRdb's copy has only in-frame clones and lacks some. The sample lists 8,500 to 10,000 clones; about 70% were seen once. Sequencing input: cells from a culture (not recorded whether cultured in vitro). The receptors were sampled from a human donor with melanoma. Both conserved end residues are trimmed from each CDR3. D genes are given only for firm matches. Only part of the rows carry a size: once, few, many, or a class if the clone is expanded.

J gene | V gene | clone size | D gene | CDR3 protein
TRBJ1-2 | TRBV4-1 | . | TRBD1 | ASSLQEGANYGYT
TRBJ1-5 | TRBV6-5 | . | TRBD1 | ASSPDRGPNQPQH
TRBJ2-3 | TRBV28 | . | . | ATRLSTDTQY
TRBJ1-2 | TRBV7-9 | . | . | ASSPIVTGLNGYT
TRBJ1-4 | TRBV7-9 | . | TRBD1 | ASSLLQGGATNEKLF
TRBJ2-7 | TRBV6-5 | . | TRBD2 | ASSSGLAGGSYEQY
TRBJ2-7 | TRBV30 | . | . | AWNEGWEEQY
TRBJ1-2 | TRBV30 | . | . | ASPGQFGYGYT
TRBJ1-1 | TRBV7-9 | . | . | ASTLGGRTEAF
TRBJ1-2 | TRBV6-1 | . | . | ASSESDRRGYT
TRBJ2-1 | TRBV30 | . | TRBD2 | AWSGTGTSGYNEQF
TRBJ1-2 | TRBV10-2 | . | TRBD1 | ASSPGGRRGYT
TRBJ2-7 | TRBV2 | . | TRBD1 | ASSGTGAVEQY
TRBJ1-5 | TRBV6-5 | few | . | ASKENTRFEPQH
TRBJ2-7 | TRBV3-1/TRBV3-2 | . | TRBD2 | ASSRTGRGGEQY
TRBJ1-1 | TRBV10-3 | . | . | AISGGNTEAF
TRBJ2-7 | TRBV15 | . | TRBD2 | ATSREYGSGGYEQY
TRBJ1-4 | TRBV2 | . | . | ASSDWAGLATNEKLF
TRBJ1-5 | TRBV5-8 | . | TRBD1 | ASSGGRGEQPQH
TRBJ2-2 | TRBV7-6 | . | . | ASSLAEGNTGELF
TRBJ1-5 | TRBV28 | . | . | ASSLWGRGSNQPQH
TRBJ1-2 | TRBV5-4 | . | TRBD1 | ASSQTGKRDYT
TRBJ2-2 | TRBV7-8 | . | . | ASRQGQGTGELF
TRBJ2-7 | TRBV7-3 | few | TRBD1 | ASSVSGTGAYEQY
TRBJ2-7 | TRBV5-5 | . | . | ASSYRVGVGYEQY
TRBJ1-1 | TRBV18 | . | . | ASSLDKNTEAF
TRBJ1-1 | TRBV6-5 | . | . | ASSYLQGNTEAF
TRBJ1-5 | TRBV6-5 | . | . | ASRTTLNQPQH
TRBJ2-5 | TRBV11-2 | . | TRBD2 | ASSLEASGGATRKTQY
TRBJ2-7 | TRBV6-6 | once | . | ASSHRYEQY
TRBJ2-7 | TRBV18 | . | TRBD1 | ASSPQSGTGGYSYEQY
TRBJ2-7 | TRBV7-9 | . | . | ASSLAGDSYEQY
TRBJ2-3 | TRBV7-9 | . | . | ASSLGRAADTQY
TRBJ1-1 | TRBV6-6 | . | . | ASSYSWGTNTEAF
TRBJ2-2 | TRBV5-1 | . | TRBD2 | ASSLAATSGVDTGELF
TRBJ1-4 | TRBV30 | . | TRBD1 | AWRAGTGNEKLF
TRBJ2-2 | TRBV13 | few | TRBD2 | ASSPAGTSGGGTGELF
TRBJ2-1 | TRBV7-2 | once | . | ASSRTGGASYNEQF
TRBJ2-1 | TRBV5-1 | . | . | ASAPGDLYNEQF
TRBJ2-3 | TRBV5-4 | once | . | ASSLVATDTQY
TRBJ2-3 | TRBV2 | . | . | ASSGRAGFTDTQY
TRBJ2-1 | TRBV4-2 | . | . | ASSQEGGASRSSYNEQF
TRBJ2-1 | TRBV27 | . | TRBD2 | ASISLAGGGNEQF
TRBJ1-5 | TRBV6-6 | few | TRBD1 | ASRVTGGNSNQPQH
TRBJ2-5 | TRBV5-8 | . | TRBD1 | ASSLQGAVGTQY
TRBJ2-1 | TRBV13 | . | TRBD2 | AQKRRGGDEQF
TRBJ1-2 | TRBV5-4 | . | . | ASSSDDRSLSGYT
TRBJ2-2 | TRBV5-4 | once | . | ASSLRQATGELF
TRBJ2-3 | TRBV30 | . | TRBD1 | AWSVARTGQAY
TRBJ2-5 | TRBV7-8 | . | . | ASSLRLGAKTQY
TRBJ2-1 | TRBV4-1 | . | TRBD1 | ASSQDRGTYNEQF
TRBJ2-7 | TRBV19 | . | . | ASSIRPGVSYEQY
TRBJ2-1 | TRBV3-1/TRBV3-2 | . | TRBD2 | ASSQGVSGGAGEQF
TRBJ2-3 | TRBV29-1 | . | . | SVVSRSLGDTQY
TRBJ1-2 | TRBV10-3 | . | . | AISETGNYGYT